This T cell receptor (beta chain) was recovered during a study of T cell responses to AZD1222 COVID-19 vaccine. The table lists this clone with a count of one. Sequencing used immunoSEQ multiplex PCR; TCRdb keeps in-frame clones, though not all of them. The table includes around 130,000 clones, around 94% detected once. CDR1 and CDR2 from the germline V gene are SGHRS and YFSETQ. V shed 4 bases, J shed 0 bases, and the junction held 3 bases outside the gene matches. This CDR3 is built from 16 residues. The TCR was taken from an adult in good health. Specimen: peripheral blood, collected on day 0 of AZD1222 vaccination. The rearrangement joins TRBV5-1 to TRBJ2-3; 12 bases are shared with TRBD2. This CDR3 reads CASSKTSGRSTDTQYF. The CDR3 DNA sequence: TGCGCCAGCAGCAAGACTAGCGGGAGAAGCACAGATACGCAGTATTTT.